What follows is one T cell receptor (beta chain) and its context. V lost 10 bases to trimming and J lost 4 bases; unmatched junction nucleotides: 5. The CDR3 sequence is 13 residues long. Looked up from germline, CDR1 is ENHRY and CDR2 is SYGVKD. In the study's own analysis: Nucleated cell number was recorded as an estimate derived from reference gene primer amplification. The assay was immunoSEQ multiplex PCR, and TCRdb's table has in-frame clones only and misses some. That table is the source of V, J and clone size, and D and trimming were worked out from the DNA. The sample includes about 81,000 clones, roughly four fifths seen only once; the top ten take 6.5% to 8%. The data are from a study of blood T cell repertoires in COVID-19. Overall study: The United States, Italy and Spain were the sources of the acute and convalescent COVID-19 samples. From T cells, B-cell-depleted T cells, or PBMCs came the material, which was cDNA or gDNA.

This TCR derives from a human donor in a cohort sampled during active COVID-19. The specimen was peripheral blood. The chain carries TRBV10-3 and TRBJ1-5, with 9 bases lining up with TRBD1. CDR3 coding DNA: TGTGCCAGCGGGACAGGGCCAAATCAGCCCCAGCATTTT. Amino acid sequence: CASGTGPNQPQHF.